These T cell receptor beta chains were read from a single sample in a study of shared clonotypes between healthy human individuals. Method: immunoSEQ multiplex PCR; TCRdb's copy keeps in-frame clones and lacks some. The sample records 2 million to 2.5 million clones, over 90% being singletons. What was sequenced was naive CD4+ T cells from PBMCs. Receptors originate from a man between 18 and 35 years old in good health. Some clones in this sample may be carry-over from other donors' samples. The CDR3 runs from the conserved cysteine through the conserved F or W. Each record gives: V gene, D gene, clone size, J gene, CDR3 protein, CDR3 DNA. D genes are given only for firm matches. Clone size appears in some rows only: once, few, many, or a class for an expanded clone.

v_gene: TRBV9; d_gene: .; abundance: .; j_gene: TRBJ1-3; CDR3aa: CASSVVVAGAGNTIYF; CDR3nt: TGTGCCAGCAGCGTAGTTGTAGCAGGGGCTGGAAACACCATATATTTT
v_gene: TRBV6-1; d_gene: .; abundance: few; j_gene: TRBJ1-1; CDR3aa: CASSVPVPGSTF; CDR3nt: TGTGCCAGCAGTGTACCCGTACCGGGCTCTACCTTT
v_gene: TRBV7-8; d_gene: .; abundance: once; j_gene: TRBJ2-6; CDR3aa: CASSLARFVRSSGANVLTF; CDR3nt: TGTGCCAGCAGCTTAGCGCGTTTTGTCCGTAGCTCTGGGGCCAACGTCCTGACTTTC
v_gene: TRBV5-1; d_gene: TRBD1; abundance: .; j_gene: TRBJ2-5; CDR3aa: CASSSTGGARETQYF; CDR3nt: TGCGCCAGCAGCTCCACAGGGGGCGCAAGGGAGACCCAGTACTTC
v_gene: TRBV5-6; d_gene: TRBD2; abundance: once; j_gene: TRBJ2-5; CDR3aa: CASSYPGLAGLETQYF; CDR3nt: TGTGCCAGCAGTTACCCGGGACTAGCGGGTTTAGAGACCCAGTACTTC
v_gene: TRBV5-1; d_gene: .; abundance: .; j_gene: TRBJ2-2; CDR3aa: CASRGDADTGELFF; CDR3nt: TGCGCCAGCAGAGGGGATGCGGACACCGGGGAGCTGTTTTTT
v_gene: TRBV9; d_gene: TRBD2; abundance: .; j_gene: TRBJ2-6; CDR3aa: CASSVGDPGRAAVLTF; CDR3nt: TGTGCCAGCAGCGTAGGGGATCCCGGGAGGGCCGCCGTCCTGACTTTC
v_gene: TRBV11-1; d_gene: TRBD1; abundance: .; j_gene: TRBJ1-1; CDR3aa: CASSPGEGAPGTEAFF; CDR3nt: TGTGCCAGCAGCCCTGGGGAGGGGGCGCCTGGCACTGAAGCTTTCTTT
v_gene: TRBV30; d_gene: TRBD1; abundance: .; j_gene: TRBJ2-2; CDR3aa: CASRDRETGELFF; CDR3nt: TGTGCCTCCCGGGACAGGGAGACCGGGGAGCTGTTTTTT
v_gene: TRBV7-3; d_gene: .; abundance: .; j_gene: TRBJ2-2; CDR3aa: CASSLDLGTGELFF; CDR3nt: TGTGCCAGCAGCTTAGATCTGGGAACCGGGGAGCTGTTTTTT
v_gene: TRBV30; d_gene: TRBD2; abundance: .; j_gene: TRBJ2-7; CDR3aa: CAWERESYEQYF; CDR3nt: TGTGCCTGGGAGCGGGAGAGTTACGAGCAGTACTTC
v_gene: TRBV6-1; d_gene: .; abundance: .; j_gene: TRBJ2-5; CDR3aa: CAGSEGSQETQYF; CDR3nt: TGTGCCGGCAGTGAAGGCAGCCAAGAGACCCAGTACTTC
v_gene: TRBV9; d_gene: .; abundance: .; j_gene: TRBJ2-5; CDR3aa: CASSVEYSAVLETQYF; CDR3nt: TGTGCCAGCAGCGTCGAATATTCCGCGGTTTTGGAGACCCAGTACTTC
v_gene: TRBV25-1; d_gene: TRBD1; abundance: few; j_gene: TRBJ1-2; CDR3aa: CASSDSLTGEVYTF; CDR3nt: TGTGCCAGCAGTGACTCCTTGACAGGGGAAGTCTACACCTTC
v_gene: TRBV7-2; d_gene: .; abundance: .; j_gene: TRBJ2-7; CDR3aa: CASSFTYEQYF; CDR3nt: TGTGCCAGCAGCTTCACCTACGAGCAGTACTTC
v_gene: TRBV5-4; d_gene: .; abundance: .; j_gene: TRBJ2-1; CDR3aa: CASSLLRASSYNEQFF; CDR3nt: TGTGCCAGCAGCTTGCTGCGGGCGAGCTCCTACAATGAGCAGTTCTTC
v_gene: TRBV6-5; d_gene: .; abundance: once; j_gene: TRBJ1-5; CDR3aa: CASSLGGYSNQPQHF; CDR3nt: TGTGCCAGCAGCCTAGGGGGGTATAGCAATCAGCCCCAGCATTTT
v_gene: TRBV29-1; d_gene: .; abundance: .; j_gene: TRBJ2-3; CDR3aa: CSVGGGTNTDTQYF; CDR3nt: TGCAGCGTTGGAGGCGGGACGAACACAGATACGCAGTATTTT
v_gene: TRBV7-2; d_gene: TRBD2; abundance: .; j_gene: TRBJ2-5; CDR3aa: CASSSYLLAGEETQYF; CDR3nt: TGTGCCAGCAGCTCCTATCTACTAGCGGGGGAAGAGACCCAGTACTTC
v_gene: TRBV21-1; d_gene: .; abundance: .; j_gene: TRBJ2-1; CDR3aa: CASSNRGRTYNEQFF; CDR3nt: TGTGCCAGCAGCAATCGAGGTCGAACCTACAATGAGCAGTTCTTC
v_gene: TRBV6-4; d_gene: .; abundance: .; j_gene: TRBJ2-7; CDR3aa: CASSDSESSYEQYF; CDR3nt: TGTGCCAGCAGTGACTCGGAGAGCTCCTACGAGCAGTACTTC
v_gene: TRBV2; d_gene: .; abundance: .; j_gene: TRBJ1-2; CDR3aa: CASSEEYGYTF; CDR3nt: TGTGCCAGCAGTGAGGAGTATGGCTACACCTTC
v_gene: TRBV5-1; d_gene: TRBD2; abundance: .; j_gene: TRBJ2-5; CDR3aa: CASSFGTSGYQETQYF; CDR3nt: TGCGCCAGCAGCTTCGGGACTAGCGGGTATCAAGAGACCCAGTACTTC
v_gene: TRBV28; d_gene: TRBD2; abundance: .; j_gene: TRBJ2-3; CDR3aa: CASSRILAGVIDTQYF; CDR3nt: TGTGCCAGCAGCAGAATACTAGCGGGAGTTATAGATACGCAGTATTTT
v_gene: TRBV30; d_gene: .; abundance: .; j_gene: TRBJ1-4; CDR3aa: CAWSPRTITSEKLFF; CDR3nt: TGTGCCTGGAGTCCCCGGACGATTACCAGTGAAAAACTGTTTTTT
v_gene: TRBV2; d_gene: .; abundance: .; j_gene: TRBJ1-1; CDR3aa: CARQTGSNTEAFF; CDR3nt: TGTGCCAGACAGACAGGCTCGAACACTGAAGCTTTCTTT
v_gene: TRBV7-9; d_gene: .; abundance: once; j_gene: TRBJ2-2; CDR3aa: CASSAGELFF; CDR3nt: TGTGCCAGCAGTGCCGGGGAGCTGTTTTTT
v_gene: TRBV28; d_gene: .; abundance: once; j_gene: TRBJ2-3; CDR3aa: CAAGGVRGTDTQYF; CDR3nt: TGTGCAGCAGGGGGGGTACGGGGCACAGATACGCAGTATTTT
v_gene: TRBV30; d_gene: .; abundance: .; j_gene: TRBJ2-5; CDR3aa: CAWSAWTLGETQYF; CDR3nt: TGTGCCTGGAGCGCATGGACCCTGGGCGAGACCCAGTACTTC
v_gene: TRBV29-1; d_gene: .; abundance: .; j_gene: TRBJ2-3; CDR3aa: CSVDMSGSTDTQYF; CDR3nt: TGCAGCGTTGATATGTCAGGTAGCACAGATACGCAGTATTTT
v_gene: TRBV11-2; d_gene: .; abundance: .; j_gene: TRBJ2-2; CDR3aa: CASSSSGTYPGELFF; CDR3nt: TGTGCCAGCAGCTCGTCCGGGACTTACCCCGGGGAGCTGTTTTTT
v_gene: TRBV7-3; d_gene: TRBD2; abundance: .; j_gene: TRBJ2-1; CDR3aa: CASSPAGTRDYNEQFF; CDR3nt: TGTGCCAGCAGCCCTGCCGGGACTAGGGACTACAATGAGCAGTTCTTC
v_gene: TRBV7-9; d_gene: TRBD2; abundance: .; j_gene: TRBJ2-1; CDR3aa: CASSLRASGTPQEQFF; CDR3nt: TGTGCCAGCAGCTTGAGGGCTAGCGGGACCCCCCAGGAGCAGTTCTTC
v_gene: TRBV7-2; d_gene: .; abundance: .; j_gene: TRBJ2-1; CDR3aa: CASTLLGAGDEQFF; CDR3nt: TGTGCCAGCACCCTTCTCGGGGCAGGGGATGAGCAGTTCTTC
v_gene: TRBV19; d_gene: .; abundance: .; j_gene: TRBJ1-5; CDR3aa: CASSIQGGNQPQHF; CDR3nt: TGTGCCAGTAGTATTCAGGGTGGCAATCAGCCCCAGCATTTT
v_gene: TRBV27; d_gene: .; abundance: .; j_gene: TRBJ1-3; CDR3aa: CASSVSYGNTIYF; CDR3nt: TGTGCCAGCAGTGTCTCGTACGGAAACACCATATATTTT
v_gene: TRBV5-1; d_gene: TRBD1; abundance: .; j_gene: TRBJ2-3; CDR3aa: CASRPGQSTDTQYF; CDR3nt: TGCGCCAGCAGACCGGGACAGAGCACAGATACGCAGTATTTT
v_gene: TRBV19; d_gene: .; abundance: .; j_gene: TRBJ2-5; CDR3aa: CASSRTDLETQYF; CDR3nt: TGTGCCAGTAGTAGGACAGACCTAGAGACCCAGTACTTC
v_gene: TRBV5-3; d_gene: .; abundance: .; j_gene: TRBJ2-3; CDR3aa: CARSLYEAPPSYF; CDR3nt: TGTGCCAGAAGCTTGTACGAGGCCCCCCCGTCTTATTTT
v_gene: TRBV5-1; d_gene: .; abundance: .; j_gene: TRBJ2-2; CDR3aa: CASSGQGGTGELFF; CDR3nt: TGCGCCAGCAGCGGCCAGGGTGGCACCGGGGAGCTGTTTTTT
v_gene: TRBV29-1; d_gene: .; abundance: .; j_gene: TRBJ1-2; CDR3aa: CSVAMGPGYGYTF; CDR3nt: TGCAGCGTTGCTATGGGCCCAGGTTATGGCTACACCTTC
v_gene: TRBV28; d_gene: .; abundance: .; j_gene: TRBJ1-3; CDR3aa: CASSLRMGVGNTIYF; CDR3nt: TGTGCCAGCAGTTTACGCATGGGGGTTGGAAACACCATATATTTT
v_gene: TRBV28; d_gene: .; abundance: .; j_gene: TRBJ2-2; CDR3aa: CASSPLGLGTYTGELFF; CDR3nt: TGTGCCAGCAGTCCCCTGGGTCTGGGCACTTACACCGGGGAGCTGTTTTTT
v_gene: TRBV2; d_gene: TRBD1; abundance: .; j_gene: TRBJ2-1; CDR3aa: CASSDDRANEQFF; CDR3nt: TGTGCCAGCAGTGACGACAGGGCCAATGAGCAGTTCTTC
v_gene: TRBV6-4; d_gene: TRBD2; abundance: .; j_gene: TRBJ2-1; CDR3aa: CASSVRLADNEQFF; CDR3nt: TGTGCCAGCAGTGTTCGGCTAGCGGACAATGAGCAGTTCTTC
v_gene: TRBV7-9; d_gene: .; abundance: .; j_gene: TRBJ1-2; CDR3aa: CASKTANYGYTF; CDR3nt: TGTGCCAGCAAGACAGCTAACTATGGCTACACCTTC
v_gene: TRBV19; d_gene: TRBD1; abundance: .; j_gene: TRBJ1-1; CDR3aa: CASSAQQGTTEAFF; CDR3nt: TGTGCCAGTAGTGCGCAACAGGGGACCACTGAAGCTTTCTTT
v_gene: TRBV5-1; d_gene: TRBD2; abundance: .; j_gene: TRBJ2-7; CDR3aa: CASSPGTSGEGEQYF; CDR3nt: TGCGCCAGCAGCCCGGGGACTAGCGGGGAGGGGGAGCAGTACTTC
v_gene: TRBV5-1; d_gene: TRBD2; abundance: .; j_gene: TRBJ2-7; CDR3aa: CASSPPGLAHEQYF; CDR3nt: TGCGCCAGCAGCCCACCGGGACTAGCCCACGAGCAGTACTTC
v_gene: TRBV5-1; d_gene: .; abundance: .; j_gene: TRBJ2-3; CDR3aa: CASSFRDRTDTQYF; CDR3nt: TGCGCCAGCAGCTTCCGGGACCGCACAGATACGCAGTATTTT
v_gene: TRBV28; d_gene: .; abundance: .; j_gene: TRBJ1-2; CDR3aa: CASSSPTSDYGYTF; CDR3nt: TGTGCCAGCAGTTCCCCGACGAGCGACTATGGCTACACCTTC
v_gene: TRBV7-8; d_gene: .; abundance: once; j_gene: TRBJ1-4; CDR3aa: CASSLEPEKLFF; CDR3nt: TGTGCCAGCAGCTTAGAACCTGAAAAACTGTTTTTT
v_gene: TRBV5-1; d_gene: TRBD1; abundance: .; j_gene: TRBJ1-1; CDR3aa: CASSPTEGARTEAFF; CDR3nt: TGCGCCAGCAGCCCCACGGAGGGGGCCCGAACTGAAGCTTTCTTT